This is a list of T cell receptor beta chains from one sample in a study of cytotoxic CD8 clonotypes in ibrutinib-treated CLL. The protocol was immunoSEQ multiplex PCR, while the TCRdb copy is restricted to in-frame clones and leaves out a portion. The sample contains approximately 320,000 clones, over 55% of which appear only once. Sequenced material: PBMCs, taken after 36 months of ibrutinib treatment. These TCRs come from a human donor with chronic lymphocytic leukemia. CDR3s include the opening cysteine and the closing phenylalanine or tryptophan. The D gene is left open where the match is weak. Not every row has a clone size; where given, it reads once, few, many or a size class.

d_call,clone_size,v_call,j_call,cdr3_nt,cdr3_aa
-,-,TRBV2,TRBJ2-7,TGTGCCAGCAGCCCACAGGGACTCCTCCCCTACGAGCAGTACTTC,CASSPQGLLPYEQYF
TRBD2,-,TRBV27,TRBJ2-4,TGTGCCAGCAGTTATATTAGCGGGGCCAAAAACATTCAGTACTTC,CASSYISGAKNIQYF
-,once,TRBV2,TRBJ2-1,TGTGCCAGCAGGAGTTGGCTGAGGGGGCAGTTCTTC,CASRSWLRGQFF
-,-,TRBV7-2,TRBJ2-5,TGTGCCAGCAGCCTAGATCCTGAGACCCAGTACTTC,CASSLDPETQYF
TRBD1,-,TRBV6-1,TRBJ2-7,TGTGCCAGCAGTGAAGCCGGGACAGGGACCTACGAGCAGTACTTC,CASSEAGTGTYEQYF
TRBD1,-,TRBV29-1,TRBJ1-1,TGCAGCGTTGGATGGGACAGCGACACTGAAGCTTTCTTT,CSVGWDSDTEAFF
TRBD2,-,TRBV7-8,TRBJ2-5,TGTGCCAGCAGCCAAGGACTAGCGGGAGAGACCCAGTACTTC,CASSQGLAGETQYF
-,-,TRBV18,TRBJ1-2,TGTGCCAAAACTACAAGCTGCATGACAGCTAACTATGGCTACACCTTC,CAKTTSCMTANYGYTF
-,-,TRBV7-9,TRBJ2-5,TGTGCCAGCAGCTTAAGAGGACAGACGGAGACCCAGTACTTC,CASSLRGQTETQYF
-,-,TRBV25-1,TRBJ1-1,TGTGCCAGCAGTCAGGGACTTGAAGCTTTCTTT,CASSQGLEAFF
-,-,TRBV7-6,TRBJ2-6,TGTGCCAGCAGCTTAGACAGGTCTGGGGCCAACGTCCTGACTTTC,CASSLDRSGANVLTF
-,few,TRBV28,TRBJ1-4,TGTGCCAGCAGTACATCCTACGAAAAACTGTTTTTT,CASSTSYEKLFF
-,few,TRBV4-1,TRBJ1-1,TGCGCCAGCAGCCAATTACCCCAAAGGACCGCTGAAGCTTTCTTT,CASSQLPQRTAEAFF
-,-,TRBV6-1,TRBJ1-5,TGTGCCAGCAGTGATGGAGGGCAGCCCCAGCATTTT,CASSDGGQPQHF
TRBD1,-,TRBV18,TRBJ2-5,TGTGCCAGCTCACCGCCGGGACAGGGGGGATTGTATCAAGAGACCCAGTACTTC,CASSPPGQGGLYQETQYF
TRBD1,-,TRBV7-3,TRBJ2-2,TGTGCCAGCAGCTTAACGCCCGGGACAGGGTTGAACGGGGAGCTGTTTTTT,CASSLTPGTGLNGELFF
-,-,TRBV13,TRBJ2-3,TGTGCCAGCAGCGCAACTACAGGGAGCACAGATACGCAGTATTTT,CASSATTGSTDTQYF
-,-,TRBV19,TRBJ2-2,TGTGCCAGTAGTATAGATCTTATCGGTCTCGAGACCGGGGAGCTGTTTTTT,CASSIDLIGLETGELFF
TRBD1,-,TRBV5-4,TRBJ2-7,TGTGCCAGCAGCTTTACAGGGGCCTACGAGCAGTACTTC,CASSFTGAYEQYF
-,few,TRBV7-9,TRBJ2-7,TGTGCCAGCAGCTTAGGGCACACAGGGACCTACGAGCAGTACTTC,CASSLGHTGTYEQYF
-,-,TRBV5-4,TRBJ1-2,TGTGCCAGCAGCTTGGGAGGGAACAGGGTGGGTGGCTACACCTTC,CASSLGGNRVGGYTF
-,-,TRBV10-3,TRBJ1-1,TGTGCCATCAGTGATTCCAGCAACACTGAAGCTTTCTTT,CAISDSSNTEAFF
-,-,TRBV7-2,TRBJ2-5,TGTGCCAGCAGCTTTGACAGCCAAGAGACCCAGTACTTC,CASSFDSQETQYF
TRBD1,-,TRBV25-1,TRBJ1-3,TGTGCCAGCAGAGATTCAGGGGGCGCGGGTGGAAACACCATATATTTT,CASRDSGGAGGNTIYF
-,-,TRBV2,TRBJ1-2,TGTGCCAGCACCCGAGCGGGTGTCAACCATGGCTACACCTTC,CASTRAGVNHGYTF
TRBD2,few,TRBV7-6,TRBJ2-7,TGTGCCAGCAGCTTAGTCGGCCTAGCGGTAAACGAGCAGTACTTC,CASSLVGLAVNEQYF
TRBD2,-,TRBV4-1,TRBJ2-6,TGCGCCAGCAGCCCACCGGGGGGCTCTGGGGCCAACGTCCTGACTTTC,CASSPPGGSGANVLTF
TRBD2,-,TRBV4-3,TRBJ2-1,TGCGCCAGCAGCCAAGATGGGGAGGGAGGGGAGAATGAGCAGTTCTTC,CASSQDGEGGENEQFF
-,-,TRBV27,TRBJ2-7,TGTGCCAGCAGTTTACAACAGGGTTACGAGCAGTACTTC,CASSLQQGYEQYF
-,-,TRBV28,TRBJ2-7,TGTGCCAGCAGTAAGCCGCCGGCGGAGGCCTACGAGCAGTACTTC,CASSKPPAEAYEQYF
TRBD2,-,TRBV6-1,TRBJ2-1,TGTGCCAGCAGTGTTCGGACTAGCGGGGGGGCCCCCTACAATGAGCAGTTCTTC,CASSVRTSGGAPYNEQFF
-,-,TRBV19,TRBJ2-7,TGTGCCAGTAGTCTCGGGACTGTTTCCGAGCAGTACTTC,CASSLGTVSEQYF
-,-,TRBV7-9,TRBJ1-1,TGTGCCAGCAGCCCCTGGGGGGGGCACACTGAAGCTTTCTTT,CASSPWGGHTEAFF
-,-,TRBV5-4,TRBJ1-1,TGTGCCAGCAGCCGACACGGGTGGGGGGAAGAAGCTTTCTTT,CASSRHGWGEEAFF
-,-,TRBV11-2,TRBJ2-7,TGTGCCAGCAGCCGCCGCCCGGGGACCCCTGTCGAGCAGTACTTC,CASSRRPGTPVEQYF
TRBD2,-,TRBV5-5,TRBJ2-7,TGTGCCAGCAGCCCTAGCGGGAGCTCGGGCGAGCAGTACTTC,CASSPSGSSGEQYF
-,-,TRBV29-1,TRBJ2-7,TGCAGCGTTTACATGGGGGTGAACGAGCAGTACTTC,CSVYMGVNEQYF
-,-,TRBV7-2,TRBJ2-3,TGTGCCAGCAGCTTAGTGAGTGGGGGGAGAGATACGCAGTATTTT,CASSLVSGGRDTQYF
TRBD1,-,TRBV11-3,TRBJ2-5,TGTGCCAGCAGCTCAGGGGGTGCTGGTCAAGAGACCCAGTACTTC,CASSSGGAGQETQYF
-,-,TRBV29-1,TRBJ1-2,TGCAGCGTTGATAGGCCAGGGAGATCATCCTTCTATGGGCCCTCCGCCTTC,CSVDRPGRSSFYGPSAF
TRBD1,-,TRBV6-1,TRBJ1-2,TGTGCCAGCAGTGCCGGGACAGGGTTATATGGCTACACCTTC,CASSAGTGLYGYTF
-,-,TRBV29-1,TRBJ2-6,TGCAGCGTTGGTGAATCTGGGGCCAACGTCCTGACTTTC,CSVGESGANVLTF
TRBD2,-,TRBV9,TRBJ2-1,TGTGCCAGCAGCTTGAGCGGGACTTACAATGAGCAGTTCTTC,CASSLSGTYNEQFF
-,-,TRBV2,TRBJ1-4,TGTGCCAGCAATTTGAAGTCCTTTAATGAAAAACTGTTTTTT,CASNLKSFNEKLFF
-,-,TRBV28,TRBJ2-1,TGTGCCAGCAGCGAACAGGGTGGTGATCGCAATGAGCAGTTCTTC,CASSEQGGDRNEQFF
TRBD1,-,TRBV7-6,TRBJ1-6,TGTGCCAGCAGCTTAGGGACAGGAGATAATTCACCCCTCCACTTT,CASSLGTGDNSPLHF
-,-,TRBV28,TRBJ2-2,TGTGCCAGCAGTTTGGATGGGCCGAACACCGGGGAGCTGTTTTTT,CASSLDGPNTGELFF
-,once,TRBV27,TRBJ1-5,TGTGCCAGCAGTTCCACCTCGAGATATAGCAATCAGCCCCAGCATTTT,CASSSTSRYSNQPQHF
-,-,TRBV25-1,TRBJ2-1,TGTGCCAGCCAGATGGACCTGGGATCCTACAATGAGCAGTTCTTC,CASQMDLGSYNEQFF
TRBD2,-,TRBV7-3,TRBJ2-5,TGTGCCAGCAGTGGGCTAGCGGAAACTGTAGGGACCCAGTACTTC,CASSGLAETVGTQYF
-,-,TRBV27,TRBJ1-2,TGTGCCAGCAGTCCTGTCTCCGGAAACTATGGCTACACCTTC,CASSPVSGNYGYTF
-,-,TRBV5-6,TRBJ2-3,TGTGCCAGCAGCTTTGGATTGGGAACAGATACGCAGTATTTT,CASSFGLGTDTQYF
-,once,TRBV18,TRBJ2-7,TGTGCCAGCTCACCACCGAGGCAGCTTGAGGCATTGCAGTACTTC,CASSPPRQLEALQYF